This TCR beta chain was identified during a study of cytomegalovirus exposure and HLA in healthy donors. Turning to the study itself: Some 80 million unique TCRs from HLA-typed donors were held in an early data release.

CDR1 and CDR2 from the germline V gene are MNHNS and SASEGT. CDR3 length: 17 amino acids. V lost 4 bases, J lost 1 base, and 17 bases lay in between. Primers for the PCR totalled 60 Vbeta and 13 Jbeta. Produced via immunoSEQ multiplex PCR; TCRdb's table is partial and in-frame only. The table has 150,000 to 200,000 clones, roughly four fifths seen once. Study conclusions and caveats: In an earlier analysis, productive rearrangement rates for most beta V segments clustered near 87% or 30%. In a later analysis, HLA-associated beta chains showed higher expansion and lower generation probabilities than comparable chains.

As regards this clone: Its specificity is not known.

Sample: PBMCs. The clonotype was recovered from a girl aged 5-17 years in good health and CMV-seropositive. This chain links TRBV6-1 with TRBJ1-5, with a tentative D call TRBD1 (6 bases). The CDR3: CASSGGRSRVSNQPQHF. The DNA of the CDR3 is TGTGCCAGCAGTGGGGGGCGGAGCCGGGTGAGCAATCAGCCCCAGCATTTT.